The clone carrying this T cell receptor beta chain was seen a handful of times. Its antigen remains unknown. Germline lookup yields CDR1 SQVTM and CDR2 ANQGSEA. Trimming cost V 5 bases and J 5 bases, with 18 bases left between them. This CDR3 region has 15 residues. For TCR, cDNA came from 5'RACE template switching, which added a universal primer site and UMIs. TCRdb recomputed calls from the 5' RACE reads with MiXCR, one row per CDR3 protein. Counted here are approximately 300,000 distinct CDR3 sequences, approximately 11% occurring once; the ten biggest clones make up approximately 3.3%. The data were obtained in a study of T cells after yellow fever vaccination. In the study overall: For low cell numbers, libraries were made with SMART-Seq v4 Ultra Low Input.

Study conclusions and caveats: Subsequent booster samples again held most clones from primary vaccination (less than 98% CD4, 85% to 90% CD8).

Sequencing was performed on CD4+ T cells sorted from PBMCs, taken 45 days after the yellow fever booster vaccination. The receptor was derived from a man between 18 and 35 years old who received the YFV17D yellow fever vaccine. The V call is TRBV29-1, the J call TRBJ2-2; D is unresolved. In DNA form, the CDR3 reads TGCAGCGTTTCTATCGGCAGTATGGGGACCGGGGAGCTGTTTTTT. Translated, it gives CSVSIGSMGTGELFF.